These T cell receptor beta chains were read from a single sample in a study of blood T cell repertoires in COVID-19. Only in-frame clones appear in the TCRdb table, and some are missing; sequencing was by immunoSEQ multiplex PCR. The sample lists roughly 300,000 clones; approximately 88% were seen once. The sample was peripheral blood. The origin of the receptors is a young man who had recovered from COVID-19. The CDR3 runs from the conserved cysteine through the conserved F or W. D genes are given only for firm matches. Clone sizes are given selectively: once, few, many, or a class where the clone is expanded.

V	D	J	size	CDR3	DNA
TRBV19	NA	TRBJ1-2	few	CASSIEGTPYGYTF	TGTGCCAGTAGTATAGAGGGGACACCGTATGGCTACACCTTC
TRBV6-5	TRBD1	TRBJ1-4	NA	CASKQIQGANEKLFF	TGTGCCAGCAAGCAGATTCAGGGGGCTAATGAAAAACTGTTTTTT
TRBV5-5	TRBD1	TRBJ1-1	NA	CASSSQFTGQENTEAFF	TGTGCCAGCAGCTCCCAGTTCACGGGACAGGAGAACACTGAAGCTTTCTTT
TRBV18	NA	TRBJ2-7	NA	CASSPLLSSGQAAYEQYF	TGTGCCAGCTCACCACTTCTATCTTCAGGGCAGGCGGCCTACGAGCAGTACTTC
TRBV10-3	TRBD2	TRBJ2-3	NA	CAISDLERGGPDTQYF	TGTGCCATCAGTGATCTCGAGCGGGGGGGCCCCGATACGCAGTATTTT
TRBV5-4	TRBD2	TRBJ2-3	NA	CASSLESGVSTDTQYF	TGTGCCAGCAGCTTGGAAAGCGGGGTGTCCACAGATACGCAGTATTTT
TRBV5-1	TRBD1	TRBJ2-2	NA	CASSLVPQGEAGELFF	TGCGCCAGCAGCTTGGTTCCCCAGGGGGAAGCCGGGGAGCTGTTTTTT
TRBV5-6	NA	TRBJ1-5	NA	CASSLGGTAASNQPQHF	TGTGCCAGCAGCCTGGGAGGGACTGCTGCTAGCAATCAGCCCCAGCATTTT
TRBV7-8	TRBD1	TRBJ1-1	NA	CASSLTQGDTEAFF	TGTGCCAGCAGCTTAACTCAGGGGGACACTGAAGCTTTCTTT
TRBV7-8	TRBD2	TRBJ2-5	NA	CASSVGLAGTQYF	TGTGCCAGCAGCGTCGGACTAGCGGGGACCCAGTACTTC
TRBV12-5	TRBD1	TRBJ2-7	NA	CASGLWGQAYEQYF	TGTGCTAGTGGTTTATGGGGACAGGCCTACGAGCAGTACTTC
TRBV4-3	NA	TRBJ1-4	NA	CASSQDFITGLHEKLFF	TGCGCCAGCAGCCAAGATTTTATAACGGGACTTCACGAAAAACTGTTTTTT
TRBV27	NA	TRBJ2-7	NA	CASRAGLAVREQYF	TGTGCCAGCAGGGCAGGACTCGCAGTACGCGAGCAGTACTTC
TRBV14	NA	TRBJ2-7	NA	CASSQDPGPYEQYF	TGTGCCAGCAGCCAAGACCCAGGCCCCTACGAGCAGTACTTC